Included here is one T cell receptor beta chain sequence, with context. The antigen is unknown. Method: immunoSEQ multiplex PCR; TCRdb's copy keeps in-frame clones and lacks some. The sample lists 100,000 to 150,000 clones; over 90% were seen once. The entry originates in a study of T cell responses to AZD1222 COVID-19 vaccine. Study-wide results and caveats: CD4 TCRs associated with vaccination spanned spike, dominating at 160-218 and 743-854. Nearly half of spike-specific TCRs reportedly target variant regions that are unmutated in the B.1.351 and B.1.1.7 variants. Mostly white British, mostly female donors; authors suggested clonal diversity may be underestimated.

Trimming took 3 bases from V and 0 from J, leaving 17 bases between them. CDR3 length: 16 residues. CDR1 and CDR2 from the germline V gene are GTSNPN and SVGIG (reference sequence). The sequences come from peripheral blood, collected on day 0 of AZD1222 vaccination. The source of this sequence is an adult in good health. This chain links TRBV30 with TRBJ1-1; possibly TRBD1 for D (5 bases). CDR3 loop: CAWRPAGSTLNTEAFF. CDR3 in DNA: TGTGCCTGGAGACCCGCAGGGAGTACCTTGAACACTGAAGCTTTCTTT.